This TCR beta chain was observed in a study of cytomegalovirus exposure and HLA in healthy donors. Study summary: The study's early data release held some 85 million unique TCRs from HLA-typed donors. Falling in the Caucasian-associated ancestry cluster were 80% to 85% of under 500 genotyped donors.

Nominally healthy donors provided the samples, though records likely missed some immune exposures. PCR employed 60 Vbeta and 13 Jbeta primers. The table came from immunoSEQ multiplex PCR; TCRdb's copy has only in-frame clones and leaves some out. This table has hundreds of thousands of clones, approximately 88% appearing once. CDR1 and CDR2 (germline): SGHRS, YFSETQ. This CDR3 contains 15 residues. The J segment lost 6 bases and the V segment lost 0 bases, leaving 8 bases of the junction unmatched. The source of this sequence is a boy younger than 10 in good health and CMV-seronegative. The rearrangement links TRBV5-1 to TRBJ2-7; 8 bases align to TRBD2. Sequenced sample: PBMCs. CDR3 bases: TGCGCCAGCAGCTTGGCGGGCGGGGGGCCCCGCGAGCAGTACTTC. Protein: CASSLAGGGPREQYF.